The 14 T cell receptor beta chains below come from one sample, sequenced in a study of blood T cell repertoires in COVID-19. Data came from immunoSEQ multiplex PCR; TCRdb stores just in-frame clones and leaves some out. There are tens of thousands of clones in the sample; around 89% occur only once, and around an eighth lies in the top ten. Sequenced sample: peripheral blood. Receptors originate from a woman aged 55-75 years with active COVID-19.

The CDR3, as DNA: TGTGCCAGCCACGGGGGACCTGTGAACACTGAAGCTTTCTTT. Its translation: CASHGGPVNTEAFF. V is TRBV6-5 and J is TRBJ1-1, with a tentative D call TRBD1 (5 bases). The CDR3 is 14 amino acids. V gave up 8 bases and J gave up 0 bases, with 13 bases separating them. Per the germline V gene, CDR1 is MNHEY and CDR2 is SVGAGI.

This chain uses TRBV5-1 with TRBJ2-1; possible D gene TRBD2, 5 bases. Germline CDR1 is SGHRS and CDR2 is YFSETQ. V dropped 0 bases and J dropped 10 bases, with 11 bases sitting between them. The CDR3 extends over 13 amino acids. CDR3: CASSLGTLDEQFF. The CDR3, as DNA: TGCGCCAGCAGCTTGGGGACTCTCGACGAGCAGTTCTTC.

The chain has TRBV5-1 and TRBJ1-1, with TRBD1 as a possible D gene (5 bases). The germline V and J ends were trimmed by 2 bases and 0 bases, with 8 bases remaining between them. Germline assignment: CDR1 SGHRS and CDR2 YFSETQ. The CDR3 consists of 14 residues. The CDR3 sequence: CASSLGVVNTEAFF. DNA of the CDR3: TGCGCCAGCAGCTTAGGGGTGGTGAACACTGAAGCTTTCTTT.

The rearrangement uses TRBV6-6 and TRBJ2-7; 10 positions match TRBD1. Germline lookup yields CDR1 MNHNY and CDR2 SVGAGI (reference sequence). After removal of 1 base from V and 5 bases from J, the junction contained 5 bases not matched to a gene. CDR3 length: 15 amino acids. As DNA, the CDR3 is TGTGCCAGCAGTTACTGGGGACAGGGGTACCACGAGCAGTACTTC. It yields the protein CASSYWGQGYHEQYF.

The rearrangement joins TRBV19 to TRBJ1-2; D might be TRBD1 (5 bases). V was pared by 4 bases and J by 3 bases, with 6 bases between. This CDR3 has 12 amino acids. From germline, CDR1 is LNHDA and CDR2 SQIVND (reference sequence). The CDR3 region is CASSKGDYGYTF. CDR3 nucleotide sequence: TGTGCCAGTAGTAAAGGGGACTATGGCTACACCTTC.

The chain has TRBV5-1 and TRBJ2-7, with D maybe TRBD1 (5 bases). Between the trimmed V and J ends, which lost 0 bases and 5 bases, there was a span of 12 bases. This CDR3 contains 14 residues. Germline CDR1 SGHRS, CDR2 YFSETQ. The CDR3 protein is CASSLVAGMDEQYF. CDR3 in DNA: TGCGCCAGCAGCTTGGTTGCAGGGATGGACGAGCAGTACTTC.

This clone was counted a single time. The chain uses TRBV5-1 and TRBJ2-3; 11 bases are shared with TRBD2. V lost 8 bases and J lost 0; bases outside the gene matches: 5. The CDR3 contains 15 residues. Germline assignment: CDR1 SGHRS and CDR2 YFSETQ. CDR3 DNA: TGCGCCAGTACTAGCGGGGGACTCAGCACAGATACGCAGTATTTT. Translating gives CASTSGGLSTDTQYF.

This chain's CDR3 is CSGGHLNTEAFF. The CDR3 region has the DNA TGCAGCGGGGGACACCTGAACACTGAAGCTTTCTTT. This chain uses TRBV29-1 with TRBJ1-1; D perhaps matches TRBD1 (6 bases). The germline V gene has CDR1 SQVTM and CDR2 ANQGSEA. The CDR3 extends over 12 amino acids. V shed 7 bases and J shed 0 bases, with 9 bases lying between them. Complete variable domain (other parts from reference TRBV29-1 and TRBJ1-1): SAVISQKPSRDICQRGTSLTIQCQVDSQVTMMFWYRQQPGQSLTLIATANQGSEATYESGFVIDKFPISRPNLTFSTLTVSNMSPEDSSIYLCSGGHLNTEAFFGQGTRLTVV.

The chain employs TRBV19 and TRBJ2-5, with D possibly being TRBD2 (6 bases). Germline V gene sequence: CDR1 LNHDA, CDR2 SQIVND (reference sequence). This CDR3 is 13 amino acids long. Between the trimmed V and J ends, which lost 6 bases and 5 bases, there was a span of 13 bases. CDR3 in amino acids: CASRGRGAETQYF. CDR3 DNA sequence: TGTGCCAGTAGAGGGCGGGGTGCGGAGACCCAGTACTTC.

The rearrangement uses TRBV2 and TRBJ2-6, with D uncertain. The ends were cut back, 11 bases at V and 0 bases at J, with 20 bases in the middle. CDR1 is SNHLY, CDR2 FYNNEI, per germline. The CDR3 contains 17 residues. The CDR3 region is CALLVNSASSGANVLTF. DNA of the CDR3: TGTGCCCTTCTAGTGAACTCAGCTTCCTCTGGGGCCAACGTCCTGACTTTC.

This chain uses TRBV28 with TRBJ2-5; 8 bases map to TRBD2. V gave up 6 bases and J gave up 1 base; unmatched junction bases: 4. Germline CDR1 and CDR2: MDHEN and SYDVKM. The CDR3 has 14 residues. Here the CDR3 reads CASSKGTSQETQYF. The DNA for the CDR3 is TGTGCCAGCAGCAAAGGGACTAGCCAAGAGACCCAGTACTTC. The variable domain in full, completed from reference TRBV28 and TRBJ2-5, reads DVKVTQSSRYLVKRTGEKVFLECVQDMDHENMFWYRQDPGLGLRLIYFSYDVKMKEKGDIPEGYSVSREKKERFSLILESASTNQTSMYLCASSKGTSQETQYFGPGTRLLVL.

V is TRBV5-5 and J is TRBJ1-1; 10 bases align to TRBD1. The V gene's germline CDR1 is SGHKS and CDR2 YYEKEE (reference sequence). The CDR3 length is 17 residues. Trimming removed 4 bases from V and 5 bases from J; junction bases left unmatched: 14. DNA of the CDR3: TGTGCCAGCAGCCCGGGGACAGGGGCTTCCGTAGGTACTGAAGCTTTCTTT. Translated, it gives CASSPGTGASVGTEAFF.

The CDR3 region is CASSSLGGGTEAFF. CDR3 in DNA: TGTGCCAGCAGTTCTTTGGGAGGGGGCACTGAAGCTTTCTTT. The chain joins TRBV27 to TRBJ1-1; the D gene is possibly TRBD1 (6 bases). CDR3 length: 14 amino acids. Trimming stripped 4 bases from V and 4 bases from J, with 13 bases between. Germline lookup yields CDR1 MNHEY and CDR2 SMNVEV (reference sequence).

CDR3 sequence: CASSWLTEAFF. CDR3 DNA sequence: TGTGCCAGCAGCTGGCTCACTGAAGCTTTCTTT. The chain is built from TRBV5-8 and TRBJ1-1, with D uncertain. CDR3 size: 11 residues. Germline-derived CDR1 and CDR2 are SGHTS and YDEGEE. Trimming shortened V by 3 bases and J by 4 bases, and 4 bases separated the two germline ends.